Included here is one T cell receptor (beta chain) sequence, with context. It has no known antigen specificity. No much larger clone is present one base from it, and per-base qualities are unavailable. Inclusive of the bounding cysteine and phenylalanine, the CDR3 is 21 residues long. Only the CDR3 DNA stays, 63 bases, in frame from base 1. From a lookup of the germline V gene, CDR1 and CDR2 are SGHVS and FNYEAQ. The germline V end is reduced by 1 base and the J end by 0 bases; junction bases left unmatched: 17. Donors were healthy HIV-negative adults with no recently reported acute infections or vaccinations. Every donor was a Caucasian adult residing in Nashville, Tennessee, USA. CD8 memory samples combined magnetically selected CD45RO+ cells with CCR7-negative CD45RA+ effector memory (TemRA) cells. Blood was obtained by leukapheresis, after which PBMCs were separated by Ficoll-Histopaque density gradient centrifugation and cryopreserved in liquid nitrogen vapor phase. Analytical flow cytometry was used to check the purity and quantity of every magnetically sorted T cell population. From each sorted fraction, genomic DNA was isolated and quantified by UV absorbance on a Nanodrop 2000c.

The sample is drawn from a study of shared clonotypes between healthy human individuals (dated by TCRdb to the early 2020s). Broadly, across the study: The cohort included three men and two women between 18 and 49 years of age. For each donor, CD4 naive and CD4 memory were each run on three plates, CD8 naive on two plates, and CD8 memory on one plate. Each donor's leukapheresis produced roughly between roughly 0.94 and 9.5 billion PBMCs. To increase sequencing depth and limit assay-specific biases, TCR repertoire library preparation and sequencing were carried out by different laboratories using diverse techniques. To estimate repertoire size and how much clonotypes are shared between individuals, the study performed deep sequencing of blood TCR repertoires from a few healthy adults. Overall study results and their limits: Because the study included only a small number of donors, the genetic and exposure-history diversity represented was limited. Pairwise subsampling indicated that sequencing depth was expected to affect the degree of clonotype sharing among donors. Larger estimated clonotype richness was generally found for naive subsets than for memory subsets. Approximately 5% of naive CD4, 3.5% of naive CD8, around 2.3% of memory CD4, and 0.4% of memory CD8 clonotypes were shared across a handful of donors. Compared with non-shared clonotypes, clonotypes shared by all four sorted-subset donors had higher generation probabilities. Sampling was limited to blood, and TCR repertoires in tissue likely differ from TCR repertoires in blood. Incomplete sequencing was indicated by rarefaction of sorted-subset datasets, despite the large sequencing depth.

Using the deep immunoSEQ assay, TCR CDR3 regions were amplified from genomic DNA by multiplex PCR. For each cell subset, the extracted genomic DNA was distributed evenly across all wells of several immunoSEQ 96-well plates, and each plate served as one replicate. For sorted subsets, roughly 200 ng genomic DNA, equal to about 30,000 T cell genomes, was loaded into each replicate PCR. Purified libraries were measured with a Qubit 3.0 fluorometer, size-checked on a Bioanalyzer 2100, and measured again with the KAPA Library Quantification kit. Every immunoSEQ 96-well plate was sequenced on a separate single-read 150-cycle Illumina NextSeq 550 flow cell. In the paper's pipeline: Because only junctional sequences without quality scores were contained in the immunoSEQ output, filtering matching that applied to full-length reads could not be performed. To assign V/J genes and CDR3, sequences were annotated using PyIR, a Python wrapper for IgBLAST v1.9, with IMGT germline references. Reads with weak V/J assignments (E-value above 1e-6), missing CDR3, stop codons, out-of-frame junctions, or ambiguous translated residues were removed. V3J clonotypes were defined by identical inferred V gene, J gene, and CDR3 amino acid sequence. To compute the percentage overlap between repertoires, the number of shared unique clonotypes was divided by the size of the smaller repertoire. Repertoire richness was assessed with RTK rarefaction, the Chao1 estimator, and Recon v2.1 estimates of unobserved clonotypes. OLGA was used to compute generation probabilities for all TCRbeta clonotypes that the gDNA method yielded from four donors. TCRdb's version of the immuneACCESS table is confined to in-frame rearrangements and falls short of the full clone set. An unresolved V gene accounts for under half of the shortfall where checked; the remainder is of unknown origin. For V, J and clone size, that table is used; D and trimming come from the DNA. Across this sample there are roughly 320,000 clones, with 80% to 90% seen only once. Under 20% of the sample goes to the ten largest clones.

The sequencing input was memory CD8+ T cells sorted from blood. What this sample's cell subset or site label stands for: CD45RO+ cells pooled with CCR7-negative TemRA cells. This chain joins TRBV7-6 to TRBJ2-3, with TRBD2 identical over 9 junction bases. This TCR came from a man aged 18 to 29 in good health. The CDR3 region: CASSLVAWVAGAAYSTDTQYF. In nucleotides, the sequence is TGTGCCAGCAGCTTAGTGGCTTGGGTAGCGGGGGCCGCCTATAGCACAGATACGCAGTATTTT. Where the CDR3 stops, the reference TRBV7-6 and TRBJ2-3 genes take over; the full variable domain is GAGVSQSPRYKVTKRGQDVALRCDPISGHVSLYWYRQALGQGPEFLTYFNYEAQQDKSGLPNDRFSAERPEGSISTLTIQRTEQRDSAMYRCASSLVAWVAGAAYSTDTQYFGPGTRLTVL.